Detailed here is one T cell receptor (beta chain). The antigen remains unidentified. Its ends do not fully match the called genes, so a read error is possible. These data are taken from a study of T cell responses to AZD1222 COVID-19 vaccine. Broader study findings: CD4 TCRs covered the whole spike, strongest at regions 160-218 and 743-854. Vaccination with two AZD1222 doses was followed by a rise in Spike-specific TCR breadth and depth. Donors were mostly white British, more females; clonal diversity possibly underestimated.

Germline V gives CDR1 KGHDR, CDR2 SFDVKD. The CDR3 totals 13 residues. The table came from immunoSEQ multiplex PCR; TCRdb's copy has only in-frame clones and leaves some out. This sample has approximately 120,000 clones, with around 92% found just once. The material was peripheral blood, obtained on day 0 of AZD1222 vaccination. The V gene is TRBV24-1, the J gene TRBJ1-6; D not certain. This receptor was taken from an adult in good health. The CDR3 region is CATSLSSRPRGSF. DNA of the CDR3: TGTGCCACCAGCTTATCTTCTAGACCGAGAGGGAGCTTT.